This paragraph reports one TCR beta chain. Its specificity is unknown. The study profiled TCR beta VDJ and CDR3 using genomic DNA as template. TCRdb processed the reads anew with MiXCR; each CDR3 protein has one entry. In the table there are 150,000 to 170,000 distinct CDR3 sequences, less than 60% of which are singletons. This entry comes from a study of CD8+CD57+ T cells in acquired aplastic anemia. Points from the study as a whole: Between the patient and control groups, CD8+ Simpson's diversity did not differ significantly. It was found that approximately 29 CD8+ CDR3 sequences were shared between patients and controls.

Flow cytometry had shown expanded CD8+CD57+ cells in the patients chosen for sequencing. Each patient had severe acquired aplastic anemia. Patients had not yet gotten any therapy when their blood was taken for sampling. Per germline, CDR1 SGHDN and CDR2 FVKESK. The V gene lost 4 bases and the J gene lost 7 bases, with 17 bases spanning the gap. The CDR3 runs 16 residues. The TCR sequence derives from a human donor with aplastic anemia. The chain employs TRBV14 and TRBJ1-6, with TRBD1 as a possible D gene (5 bases). The sample was sorted CD4+, CD8+, or CD8+CD57+ T cells (not recorded which) from PBMCs. In nucleotides, the CDR3 is TGTGCCAGCAGCCTTATTACAGGTGGGAACAATTCACCCCTCCACTTT. It is translated as CASSLITGGNNSPLHF. Variable domain in full (rest from reference TRBV14 and TRBJ1-6): EAGVTQFPSHSVIEKGQTVTLRCDPISGHDNLYWYRRVMGKEIKFLLHFVKESKQDESGMPNNRFLAERTGGTYSTLKVQPAELEDSGVYFCASSLITGGNNSPLHFGNGTRLTVT.